This T cell receptor (beta chain) was recovered during a study of blood T cells in healthy people across ages. Across the whole study: Template switching retrieved approximately one barcoded beta molecule for each two T cells.

The CDR3 is 20 residues long. The germline V gene encodes CDR1 MGHRA and CDR2 YSYEKL. Germline trimming cut 4 bases from V and 0 bases from J; bases unmatched to any gene: 15. Drawn from each donor were 8.5 to 10 milliliters of peripheral blood. Each sample had at least 6 million PBMCs isolated. This clonotype was found a few times. Sample-barcoded 5' priming and a J-beta primer mix drove a second PCR of roughly 7 to 11 cycles. Sequencing recovered at least 3 million CDR3-containing paired-end reads from each sample. Via MiXCR, TCRdb re-called the 5' RACE reads, giving one row per CDR3 protein. The repertoire holds 1,800,000 or so distinct CDR3 sequences, with about 39% as singletons.

Source material: blood. This chain joins TRBV4-1 and TRBJ2-1; 10 bases fit TRBD2. The clonotype originates from a human donor in good health. CDR3 in DNA: TGCGCCAGCAGCCCCGGGGGAGGACTAGCGGTGAAGAGCTCCTACAATGAGCAGTTCTTC. The encoded protein is CASSPGGGLAVKSSYNEQFF.